The clone carrying this T cell receptor (beta chain) was seen a single time. Its target is not known. The sample is drawn from a study of T cell responses to AZD1222 COVID-19 vaccine. Whole-study context: Recipients boosted at about 4 weeks or about 12 weeks are pooled. Study observations and caveats: Nearly half of spike-specific TCRs reportedly target variant regions that are unmutated in the B.1.351 and B.1.1.7 variants. Spike-specific TCRs gained breadth and depth after people received two AZD1222 doses. Clonal diversity was possibly underestimated, and white British individuals and females predominated among donors.

Using immunoSEQ multiplex PCR, the repertoire was profiled, and TCRdb retains in-frame clones only, with some absent. The sample consists of 70,000 to 85,000 clones, 82% of them appearing once. CDR1 and CDR2 (germline): LNHNV, YYDKDF (reference sequence). The CDR3 is made up of 14 amino acids. Deletions cut 0 bases from V and 1 base from J, with 6 bases between. The source was peripheral blood, collected on day 0 of AZD1222 vaccination. This chain joins TRBV15 and TRBJ1-1; D unresolved. The receptor was derived from an adult in good health. In DNA form, the CDR3 reads TGTGCCACCAGCAGAGACATGGGGAACACTGAAGCTTTCTTT. It translates to CATSRDMGNTEAFF.